The T cell receptor (beta chain) under discussion was sequenced for a study of T cells in Graves' hyperthyroidism and ophthalmopathy. CDR1 and CDR2 from the germline V gene are SGHTA and FQGNSA. V dropped 3 bases and J dropped 3; count of bases not matched to a gene: 6. CDR3 length: 15 amino acids. The source material, RNA transcripts, was used to amplify TCR beta CDR3 regions. In the first-round RT-PCR of the TCR CDR3, the HTBI primer set was used. TCRdb re-called the multiplex PCR reads with MiXCR, one entry per CDR3 protein. The sample has fewer than 650,000 distinct CDR3 sequences, 14% to 15% seen once; the top ten hold approximately 4.3%. Study-wide results and limits: A model built on 13 V-J features separated ophthalmopathy from stable hyperthyroidism.

Orbital computed tomography, thyroid ultrasound, serum thyroxine and TRAb, and clinical symptoms together informed the diagnoses. The authors obtained PBMCs from over 8.5 ml of fresh peripheral blood. This clonotype was observed a few times. What it recognizes is unknown. This TCR was sampled from a woman in her 40s with Graves' ophthalmopathy. The genes are TRBV7-2 and TRBJ2-7; 9 nucleotides match TRBD1. The specimen sequenced was blood. CDR3 in DNA: TGTGCCAGCAGCTTTAATCCGACAGGGGGCTACGAGCAGTACTTC. Its translation: CASSFNPTGGYEQYF. Full variable domain (remainder filled in from reference TRBV7-2 and TRBJ2-7): GAGVSQSPSNKVTEKGKDVELRCDPISGHTALYWYRQSLGQGLEFLIYFQGNSAPDKSGLPSDRFSAERTGGSVSTLTIQRTQQEDSAVYLCASSFNPTGGYEQYFGPGTRLTVT.